This record concerns one T cell receptor beta chain sequence. What it recognizes is unknown. This record comes from a study of post-analysis software for immune sequencing data. Study-level background: Clinical courses comprised relapsing-remitting, secondary progressive and progressive-relapsing multiple sclerosis. General observations from the study: Among multiple sclerosis patients, normalized Chao1 diversity was significantly below that of controls.

TCR beta libraries were prepared from cDNA with unique molecular identifiers. TCRdb independently ran MiXCR on the PCR reads; one entry per CDR3 protein. The sample lists 500,000 to 600,000 distinct CDR3 sequences, about 44% occurring once. The specimen sequenced was blood. The sequence was collected from a girl between 5 and 17 years old with multiple sclerosis.

CDR3 sequence reads: CASSHPMGANVLTF. The CDR3 region has the DNA TGCGCCAGCAGCCACCCGATGGGGGCCAACGTCCTGACTTTC. This chain uses TRBV4-1 with TRBJ2-6; D is unresolved. CDR1 is MGHRA, CDR2 YSYEKL, per germline. V was trimmed by 3 bases and J by 4 bases, leaving 7 bases between them. The CDR3 consists of 14 residues.